These T cell receptor beta chains were read from a single sample in a study of T-cell reconstitution after alpha-beta-depleted transplantation in children. TCRdb ran MiXCR on the PCR reads and lists one entry per CDR3 protein. The sample has some 500,000 distinct CDR3 sequences, about 17% seen once. Specimen: PBMCs from the stem cell graft donor, collected from the stem cell graft. These TCRs come from a human donor who donated a stem cell graft to a child with acute lymphoblastic leukemia. CDR3s include the opening cysteine and the closing phenylalanine or tryptophan.

j_call v_call cdr3_aa
TRBJ2-1 TRBV18 CASSPQTSNEQFF
TRBJ2-5 TRBV15 CATSPGAPQETQYF
TRBJ2-1 TRBV11-3 CASSLTYGSSYNEQFF
TRBJ1-1 TRBV27 CASGDPNTEAFF
TRBJ2-5 TRBV6-2/TRBV6-3 CASSTSRRETQYF
TRBJ1-1 TRBV30 CAWSVKGEAFF
TRBJ2-2 TRBV7-7 CASSLTSGLTTGELFF
TRBJ1-1 TRBV19 CASSIRGHTEAFF
TRBJ2-1 TRBV7-2 CASSSFKGRLNEQFF
TRBJ2-3 TRBV5-1 CASSLVGRSRTDTQYF
TRBJ1-1 TRBV29-1 CSVFRPLGEAFF
TRBJ2-3 TRBV10-1 CASSESGGTLTDTQYF
TRBJ1-1 TRBV14 CASSLQGVGAEAFF
TRBJ2-6 TRBV11-2 CASSFPREAHRSGANVLTF
TRBJ1-2 TRBV11-2 CASSRDTGGSGGYTF
TRBJ2-1 TRBV29-1 CSVLGLARGEQFF
TRBJ1-1 TRBV18 CASSLGTARLNTEAFF
TRBJ1-5 TRBV20-1 CSARTQSNQPQHF
TRBJ2-1 TRBV5-1 CASSTAGGERNEQFF
TRBJ2-7 TRBV20-1 CSASPSSEPYEQYF
TRBJ1-1 TRBV21-1 CASSKEEGTTEAFF
TRBJ1-2 TRBV12-3/TRBV12-4 CASSFGTGRVDGYTF
TRBJ2-1 TRBV5-1 CASSGFIAGLNNEQFF
TRBJ2-1 TRBV5-1 CASSPTRYRGSYNEQFF
TRBJ1-2 TRBV12-3/TRBV12-4 CASSSPDTGATYGYTF
TRBJ2-7 TRBV12-3/TRBV12-4 CASSLGGGPTDEQYF
TRBJ2-4 TRBV5-1 CASSLAGAKNIQYF
TRBJ1-1 TRBV19 CAIKEGDTEAFF